Sequencing of this T cell receptor beta chain was carried out in a study of T cells in Graves' hyperthyroidism and ophthalmopathy. TCR beta CDR3 sequences were amplified from RNA transcripts. First-round RT-PCR of the TCR CDR3 relied on the HTBI primer set. TCRdb analysed the multiplex PCR reads with MiXCR anew, one entry per CDR3 protein. The sample lists around 400,000 distinct CDR3 sequences, approximately 25% occurring once. The CDR3 consists of 14 residues. V lost 6 bases, J lost 0 bases, and 10 bases lay in between. This clonotype showed up many times. This TCR was sampled from a man over 45 with Graves' hyperthyroidism. The V call is TRBV12-3 or TRBV12-4, the J call TRBJ2-3; D remains unclear. The material sequenced was blood. CDR3 in DNA: TGTGCCAGCAGAACCGAGGCTAGCACAGATACGCAGTATTTT. Its translation: CASRTEASTDTQYF.